The 24 T cell receptor beta chains listed next were all sequenced from one sample in a study of blood T cell repertoires in COVID-19. Here immunoSEQ multiplex PCR was the method, and the copy in TCRdb shows in-frame clones only, minus some. Of 250,000 to 350,000 clones listed, roughly 84% are singletons. Sequencing was done on a sample of peripheral blood. Receptor source: a human donor with COVID-19, enrolled during active disease. The donor label of this sample is uncertain.

The CDR3 DNA sequence: TGTGCCAGCAGACTCGAGACAGGGAACTATGGCTACACCTTC. Protein product: CASRLETGNYGYTF. This chain links TRBV2 with TRBJ1-2, with 7 bases aligning to TRBD1. The CDR3 length is 14 residues. The V segment lost 6 bases and the J segment 2 bases; nucleotides outside the gene matches: 6. Looked up from germline, CDR1 is SNHLY and CDR2 is FYNNEI.

In its sample, this clone was seen a few times. The chain combines TRBV5-4 with TRBJ2-3; D is unclear. Trimming pared 2 bases from V and 6 bases from J, leaving 10 bases between. This CDR3 is built from 13 residues. Germline V gene sequence: CDR1 SGHNT, CDR2 YYREEE (reference sequence). The CDR3 loop reads CASSFSLSDTQYF. The CDR3 DNA reads TGTGCCAGCAGCTTTTCCCTATCCGATACGCAGTATTTT.

The chain recombines TRBV18 with TRBJ2-2, with 11 bases aligning to TRBD2. The length of the CDR3 is 16 residues. Losses at the gene ends were 3 bases for V and 7 bases for J; bases not matched to a gene: 7. Germline assignment: CDR1 KGHSH and CDR2 LQKENI. CDR3 residues: CASSPQLAGVDGELFF. Written as DNA, the CDR3 is TGTGCCAGCTCACCTCAACTAGCGGGAGTGGACGGGGAGCTGTTTTTT.

The CDR3 DNA reads as TGTGCCAGCAGCCCTCGACAGGGGGCGAGTGAAGCTTTCTTT. Its protein product is CASSPRQGASEAFF. V gene TRBV3-1 (or the pseudogene TRBV3-2) combines with J gene TRBJ1-1; 10 bases agree with TRBD1. The J segment lost 7 bases and the V segment lost 4 bases, leaving 6 bases of the junction unmatched. The CDR3 length is 14 residues. Germline V gene data show CDR1 as LGHDT and CDR2 as YNNKEL (reference sequence).

CDR3 residues: CASSQTSTRGYTF. Here the CDR3 DNA reads TGCGCCAGCAGCCAGACAAGCACAAGGGGCTACACCTTC. The chain joins TRBV4-1 to TRBJ1-2, with unresolved D. The CDR3 extends over 13 amino acids. Germline CDR1 MGHRA, CDR2 YSYEKL. Trimming took 3 bases from V and 8 from J, leaving 13 bases between them.

This chain connects TRBV5-6 to TRBJ2-2, with D possibly being TRBD1 (6 bases). V lost 2 bases to trimming and J lost 4 bases, with 9 bases between them. The CDR3 has 14 amino acids. CDR1 SGHDT and CDR2 YYEEEE come from the germline V gene. DNA for the CDR3: TGTGCCAGCAGCTTATACAGGGTCACCGGGGAGCTGTTTTTT. Residues: CASSLYRVTGELFF.

This clone was detected once. This sequence joins TRBV29-1 and TRBJ1-2, with D possibly being TRBD1 (5 bases). Trimming left V 7 bases short and J 2 bases short, with 14 bases between. Germline V gene data show CDR1 as SQVTM and CDR2 as ANQGSEA. The CDR3 sequence is 13 residues long. CDR3 protein: CSAHRNSNYGYTF. CDR3 sequence (DNA): TGCAGCGCCCACAGGAACTCGAACTATGGCTACACCTTC.

This clone was seen a single time. V usage is TRBV9 and J usage is TRBJ2-1; TRBD2 matches at 10 bases. The CDR3 spans 18 residues. The germline gives CDR1 SGDLS, CDR2 YYNGEE. Trimming at V came to 0 bases and at J to 3 bases, leaving 9 bases not matched to a gene. The CDR3 coding sequence is TGTGCCAGCAGCGTAGGACTAGCGGGCTCCTACTTCTACAATGAGCAGTTCTTC. Protein product: CASSVGLAGSYFYNEQFF.

V is TRBV10-3 and J is TRBJ2-1; 8 bases agree with TRBD1. Trimming took 3 bases from V and 3 from J; bases not matched to a gene: 4. This CDR3 has 15 residues. Germline CDR1 reads ENHRY; CDR2 reads SYGVKD. CDR3 nucleotide sequence: TGTGCCATCAGTGAAACCGGGACAGGCTACAATGAGCAGTTCTTC. Translated: CAISETGTGYNEQFF.

The gene calls are TRBV28 and TRBJ1-2; TRBD1 matches 9 bases. V was pared by 8 bases and J by 4 bases, with 8 bases of the junction left unmatched. Germline V lookup: CDR1 MDHEN, CDR2 SYDVKM. The length of the CDR3 is 14 residues. CDR3 nucleotide sequence: TGTGCCAGCGGGGACAGGGTCATCTTCTATGGCTACACCTTC. Translation: CASGDRVIFYGYTF.

The CDR3 loop reads CASSPPAVSNQPQHF. In nucleotides, the CDR3 is TGCGCCAGCAGCCCACCGGCGGTTAGCAATCAGCCCCAGCATTTT. The chain is built from TRBV4-1 and TRBJ1-5; no clear D gene. Trimming cost V 4 bases and J 0 bases, with 10 bases left between them. The CDR3 spans 15 residues. CDR1 and CDR2 from the germline V gene are MGHRA and YSYEKL.

The chain recombines TRBV7-6 with TRBJ1-6; possible D gene TRBD1, 5 bases. Germline-derived CDR1 and CDR2 are SGHVS and FNYEAQ. V dropped 2 bases and J dropped 6 bases, with 11 bases sitting between them. The CDR3 covers 15 residues. DNA for the CDR3: TGTGCCAGCAGCTTACGGGGGACGAGTAATTCACCCCTCCACTTT. It encodes CASSLRGTSNSPLHF.

The sample holds a few counts of this clone. The rearrangement joins TRBV15 to TRBJ2-1; TRBD2 might be the D (5 bases). Trimming stripped 1 base from V and 5 bases from J, with 21 bases between. CDR3 length equals 18 residues. CDR1 is LNHNV, CDR2 YYDKDF, per germline (reference sequence). The CDR3 loop reads CATSRGSGNYGPHNEQFF. The CDR3 DNA is TGTGCCACCAGCAGAGGATCCGGGAACTACGGACCACACAATGAGCAGTTCTTC.

The rearrangement joins TRBV5-5 to TRBJ2-3; 14 positions match TRBD2. From germline, CDR1 is SGHKS and CDR2 YYEKEE (reference sequence). The CDR3 has 17 amino acids. Trimming took 4 bases from V and 8 from J; bases not matched to a gene: 12. CDR3 DNA: TGTGCCAGCAGCATCCCGGGACTAGCGGGAGCTCGGGGTACGCAGTATTTT. This codes for CASSIPGLAGARGTQYF.

CDR3 bases: TGCGCCAGCAGTCCGCCTTGGGGGGAAATCCGACTAGCGGCTAACTCTGGGGCCAACGTCCTGACTTTC. It codes for CASSPPWGEIRLAANSGANVLTF. This rearrangement joins TRBV23-1 to TRBJ2-6; TRBD2 agrees at 9 bases. TRBV23-1 is given ORF status, its function remaining uncertain. V was pared by 4 bases and J by 0 bases, with 22 bases of the junction left unmatched. This CDR3 has 23 amino acids.

The chain recombines TRBV5-4 with TRBJ1-1; D ambiguous. In germline, CDR1 is SGHNT, CDR2 YYREEE (reference sequence). The CDR3 contains 15 residues. The germline V and J ends were trimmed by 4 bases and 1 base, with 14 bases remaining between them. The CDR3 DNA reads TGTGCCAGCAGCATTGTGGGGAGGGAGAACACTGAAGCTTTCTTT. This encodes CASSIVGRENTEAFF.

The rearrangement links TRBV9 to TRBJ1-5; 8 bases map to TRBD1. The CDR3 consists of 14 residues. Germline trimming cut 4 bases from V and 7 bases from J; bases unmatched to any gene: 7. Per germline, CDR1 SGDLS and CDR2 YYNGEE. The CDR3, as DNA: TGTGCCAGCAGCACAGGACAGGGTGACCAGCCCCAGCATTTT. It encodes CASSTGQGDQPQHF.

The chain employs TRBV29-1 and TRBJ2-3, with 10 positions matching TRBD1. The CDR3 runs to 15 residues. The germline V gene encodes CDR1 SQVTM and CDR2 ANQGSEA. Trimming cost V 2 bases and J 4 bases; bases outside gene matches: 6. Here the CDR3 reads CSVERGGQGSDTQYF. The CDR3 DNA sequence: TGCAGCGTTGAAAGGGGGGGACAGGGGTCAGATACGCAGTATTTT.

This chain's CDR3 is CATSDSGENQPQHF. Here the CDR3 DNA reads TGTGCCACCAGTGATTCGGGGGAAAATCAGCCCCAGCATTTT. The chain joins TRBV24-1 to TRBJ1-5, with D possibly being TRBD1 (5 bases). The germline CDR1 and CDR2 sequences are KGHDR and SFDVKD. The CDR3 has 14 amino acids. Trimming stripped 2 bases from V and 4 bases from J, with 8 bases between.

The rearrangement links TRBV19 to TRBJ2-7, with 7 positions matching TRBD2. The V and J ends lost 10 bases and 5 bases, in that order; junction bases with no gene match: 14. This CDR3 spans 14 amino acids. Germline-derived CDR1 and CDR2 are LNHDA and SQIVND (reference sequence). The CDR3 coding sequence is TGTGCCACCGGGCGGCGCGGGAGAAAGGACGAGCAGTACTTC. Translation gives CATGRRGRKDEQYF.

V gene TRBV7-2 combines with J gene TRBJ2-2; 11 positions match TRBD1. Germline-derived CDR1 and CDR2 are SGHTA and FQGNSA. The CDR3 spans 16 residues. The V gene end was trimmed by 4 bases and the J gene end by 3 bases; junction bases not matched to a gene: 4. CDR3 loop: CASSSPGQGDTGELFF. Written as DNA, the CDR3 is TGTGCCAGCAGCTCTCCGGGACAGGGGGACACCGGGGAGCTGTTTTTT.

The rearrangement links TRBV19 to TRBJ2-3, with 9 nucleotides matching TRBD2. The V and J ends lost 7 bases and 2 bases, in that order; junction bases with no gene match: 7. From germline, CDR1 is LNHDA and CDR2 SQIVND (reference sequence). CDR3 length equals 15 residues. CDR3 residues: CASTGGRAPTDTQYF. CDR3 coding DNA: TGTGCCAGTACCGGCGGGAGGGCCCCCACAGATACGCAGTATTTT.

This chain connects TRBV5-1 to TRBJ2-5; the match to TRBD1 covers 10 bases. Germline loops: CDR1 SGHRS, CDR2 YFSETQ. Unmatched junction bases numbered 11, after V lost 4 bases and J lost 5 bases. The CDR3 spans 16 residues. As DNA, the CDR3 is TGCGCCAGCAGCCGGGAGGGGACAGGGGATTGGGAGACCCAGTACTTC. Translation: CASSREGTGDWETQYF.

The chain couples TRBV11-3 to TRBJ1-1; D call uncertain. V dropped 11 bases and J dropped 1 base, with 11 bases sitting between them. Looked up from germline, CDR1 is SGHNT and CDR2 is YENEEA. The length of the CDR3 is 12 residues. The CDR3 DNA is TGTGCCTCGGGAAGGAGGAACACTGAAGCTTTCTTT. It encodes CASGRRNTEAFF. Supplemented by reference TRBV11-3 and TRBJ1-1, the full variable domain reads EAGVVQSPRYKIIEKKQPVAFWCNPISGHNTLYWYLQNLGQGPELLIRYENEEAVDDSQLPKDRFSAERLKGVDSTLKIQPAELGDSAVYLCASGRRNTEAFFGQGTRLTVV.